A selection of T cell receptor beta chains follows, all from one sample in a study of shared clonotypes between healthy human individuals. The table came from immunoSEQ multiplex PCR; TCRdb's copy has only in-frame clones and leaves some out. The sample includes about 680,000 clones, approximately 90% seen only once; the top ten take about a quarter. Sequenced material: naive CD8+ T cells sorted from blood. The receptor set was obtained from a man younger than 40 in good health. The CDR3 runs from the conserved cysteine through the conserved F or W. The order of the fields is V gene, clone size, J gene, D gene, CDR3 DNA, CDR3 protein. The D gene is left open where the match is weak. Clone size appears in some rows only: once, few, many, or a class for an expanded clone.

V: TRBV27; size: few; J: TRBJ2-7; D: -; DNA: TGTGTCAACTCTACAGGGAAAAACGAGCAGTACTTC; CDR3: CVNSTGKNEQYF
V: TRBV11-2; size: -; J: TRBJ2-1; D: -; DNA: TGTGCCAGCAGCCCCGGGAGCGCCTACAATGAGCAGTTCTTC; CDR3: CASSPGSAYNEQFF
V: TRBV10-2; size: -; J: TRBJ2-7; D: -; DNA: TGCGCCAGCAAGGGGCAAGGCCTGGAGCAGTACTTC; CDR3: CASKGQGLEQYF
V: TRBV4-3; size: -; J: TRBJ2-1; D: -; DNA: TGCGCCAGCAGCCAGAGCCCAGTCACCCGCGGCAATGAGCAGTTCTTC; CDR3: CASSQSPVTRGNEQFF
V: TRBV27; size: once; J: TRBJ2-1; D: TRBD2; DNA: TGTGCCAGCACCGGAGGTCCGGGGGGGTTCGATGAGCAGTTCTTC; CDR3: CASTGGPGGFDEQFF
V: TRBV29-1; size: -; J: TRBJ2-2; D: -; DNA: TGCAGCGCTCGGCTCGACTTGTCCGGGGAGCTGTTTTTT; CDR3: CSARLDLSGELFF
V: TRBV28; size: -; J: TRBJ2-2; D: -; DNA: TGTGCCAGCAGTTCCCGGACAAGCAACACCGGGGAGCTGTTTTTT; CDR3: CASSSRTSNTGELFF
V: TRBV27; size: -; J: TRBJ2-1; D: TRBD1; DNA: TGTGCCAGCAGTTCCACGACAGGGGGTCCTTACAATGAGCAGTTCTTC; CDR3: CASSSTTGGPYNEQFF
V: TRBV2; size: -; J: TRBJ2-3; D: TRBD1; DNA: TGTGCCAGCGGCCCTCACATAGGGGGCTCAAGCACAGATACGCAGTATTTT; CDR3: CASGPHIGGSSTDTQYF
V: TRBV27; size: -; J: TRBJ2-3; D: -; DNA: TGTGCCAGCAGTCCCCCCCGCGCTACGCAGTATTTT; CDR3: CASSPPRATQYF
V: TRBV6-5; size: -; J: TRBJ2-7; D: -; DNA: TGTGCCAGCAGTGACCGGGGGCCGAGGTACGAGCAGTACTTC; CDR3: CASSDRGPRYEQYF
V: TRBV5-4; size: -; J: TRBJ2-7; D: -; DNA: TGTGCCAGCAGCTTGGAGGGCAATGACTACGAGCAGTACTTC; CDR3: CASSLEGNDYEQYF
V: TRBV2; size: -; J: TRBJ1-4; D: -; DNA: TGTGCCAGCATGAAAGGTAGTGAAAAACTGTTTTTT; CDR3: CASMKGSEKLFF
V: TRBV6-6; size: -; J: TRBJ1-4; D: -; DNA: TGTGCCAGCAGGGTTGGTGAAAAACTGTTTTTT; CDR3: CASRVGEKLFF
V: TRBV19; size: -; J: TRBJ2-1; D: TRBD2; DNA: TGTGCCAGTAGTAGACTAGCGGGAGGAACGAATGAGCAGTTCTTC; CDR3: CASSRLAGGTNEQFF
V: TRBV14; size: -; J: TRBJ2-7; D: TRBD2; DNA: TGTGCCAGCAGCCAAGACCCAACATGGGGGGGGTACGAGCAGTACTTC; CDR3: CASSQDPTWGGYEQYF
V: TRBV27; size: -; J: TRBJ2-7; D: TRBD1; DNA: TGTGCCAGCAGTCCAGGACAGGGCTACGAGCAGTACTTC; CDR3: CASSPGQGYEQYF
V: TRBV28; size: once; J: TRBJ2-5; D: -; DNA: TGTGCCAGCAGTTTAGGTGGGACGGCGAGGGACTTC; CDR3: CASSLGGTARDF
V: TRBV19; size: -; J: TRBJ2-2; D: -; DNA: TGTGCCACGTACGCCGGGGAGCTGTTTTTT; CDR3: CATYAGELFF
V: TRBV13; size: -; J: TRBJ2-7; D: TRBD2; DNA: TGTGCCAGCAGCTCCGGGACTAGCGGCTACGAGCAGTACTTC; CDR3: CASSSGTSGYEQYF
V: TRBV10-3; size: -; J: TRBJ2-2; D: -; DNA: TGTGCCATCAGCGGCGGGACGAACACCGGGGAGCTGTTTTTT; CDR3: CAISGGTNTGELFF
V: TRBV28; size: -; J: TRBJ2-2; D: TRBD2; DNA: TGTGCCAGCAGTTTGTGGGGTACTAGCGGGAGTTCAGTCGGGGAGCTGTTTTTT; CDR3: CASSLWGTSGSSVGELFF
V: TRBV7-9; size: -; J: TRBJ2-7; D: TRBD1; DNA: TGTGCCAGCAGCAACCGTAGGGGGACAGCCATGCCCTACGAGCAGTACTTC; CDR3: CASSNRRGTAMPYEQYF
V: TRBV4-1; size: -; J: TRBJ1-1; D: -; DNA: TGCGCCAGCAGCCAGGTGGGACGTGGCACTGAAGCTTTCTTT; CDR3: CASSQVGRGTEAFF
V: TRBV11-2; size: -; J: TRBJ2-7; D: -; DNA: TGTGCCAGCAGCTTTATCCCCTACGAGCAGTACTTC; CDR3: CASSFIPYEQYF
V: TRBV29-1; size: -; J: TRBJ2-5; D: TRBD2; DNA: TGCAGCGTATCTGGACTAGCGGGAGTCGGAGAGACCCAGTACTTC; CDR3: CSVSGLAGVGETQYF
V: TRBV7-9; size: once; J: TRBJ2-5; D: TRBD1; DNA: TGTGCCAGCAGCTTAGGGACAGGGGAGACCCAGTACTTC; CDR3: CASSLGTGETQYF
V: TRBV9; size: -; J: TRBJ2-2; D: TRBD1; DNA: TGTGCCAGCAGCGTAGACCCGGGACAGCCGAACACCGGGGAGCTGTTTTTT; CDR3: CASSVDPGQPNTGELFF
V: TRBV5-6; size: -; J: TRBJ1-1; D: -; DNA: TGTGCCAGCAGCTTGGCAGGGAACACTGAAGCTTTCTTT; CDR3: CASSLAGNTEAFF
V: TRBV7-9; size: -; J: TRBJ2-2; D: -; DNA: TGTGCCAGTGCTCCGGGAGTTAACACCGGGGAGCTGTTTTTT; CDR3: CASAPGVNTGELFF